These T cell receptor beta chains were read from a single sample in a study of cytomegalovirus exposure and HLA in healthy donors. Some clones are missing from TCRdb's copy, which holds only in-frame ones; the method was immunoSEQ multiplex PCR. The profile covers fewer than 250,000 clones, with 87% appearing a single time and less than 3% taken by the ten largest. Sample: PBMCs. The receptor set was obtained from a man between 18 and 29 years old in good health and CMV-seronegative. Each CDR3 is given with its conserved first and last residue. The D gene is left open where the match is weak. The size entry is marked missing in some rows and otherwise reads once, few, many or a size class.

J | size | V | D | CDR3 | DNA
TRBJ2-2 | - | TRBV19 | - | CATKGGTGELFF | TGTGCCACCAAAGGGGGCACCGGGGAGCTGTTTTTT
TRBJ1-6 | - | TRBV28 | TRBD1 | CASSPLDRRNSPLHF | TGTGCCAGCAGCCCCTTGGACAGGAGGAACTCACCCCTCCACTTT
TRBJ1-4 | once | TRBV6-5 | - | CASREQPLEKLFF | TGTGCCAGCAGAGAACAGCCTCTTGAAAAACTGTTTTTT
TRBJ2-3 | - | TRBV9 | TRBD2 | CASSVGLTSGGDTQYF | TGTGCCAGCAGCGTAGGGCTCACTAGCGGGGGGGATACGCAGTATTTT
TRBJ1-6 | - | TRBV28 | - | CASRGEFSPLHF | TGTGCCAGCAGGGGCGAGTTTTCACCCCTCCACTTT
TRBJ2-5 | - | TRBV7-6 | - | CASSRLNKETQYF | TGTGCCAGCAGCCGCCTCAACAAAGAGACCCAGTACTTC
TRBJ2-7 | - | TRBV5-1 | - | CASSVGQSYEQYF | TGCGCCAGCAGCGTTGGACAGTCCTACGAGCAGTACTTC
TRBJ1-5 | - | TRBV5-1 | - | CASSLGGGVGQPQHF | TGCGCCAGCAGCTTGGGTGGGGGCGTCGGGCAGCCCCAGCATTTT
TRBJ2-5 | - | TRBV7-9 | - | CASSSYSDRQETQYF | TGTGCCAGCAGTTCTTACTCTGACAGACAAGAGACCCAGTACTTC
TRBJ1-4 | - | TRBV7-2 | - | CASSLGGVTAGEKLFF | TGTGCCAGCAGCTTAGGGGGCGTCACCGCAGGTGAAAAACTGTTTTTT
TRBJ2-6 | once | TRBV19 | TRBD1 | CASSIPDRALVSGANVLTF | TGTGCCAGTAGTATCCCCGACAGGGCTCTTGTCTCTGGGGCCAACGTCCTGACTTTC
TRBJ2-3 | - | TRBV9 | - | CASSADLFGQRSTDTQYF | TGTGCCAGCAGCGCCGACCTCTTTGGCCAGCGTTCCACAGATACGCAGTATTTT
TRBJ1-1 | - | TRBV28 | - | CATSPWGGSGNTEAFF | TGTGCCACCTCTCCCTGGGGGGGCTCGGGGAACACTGAAGCTTTCTTT
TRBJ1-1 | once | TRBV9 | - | CASSDSKYRGGNTEAFF | TGTGCCAGCAGCGATAGTAAATACCGCGGGGGGAACACTGAAGCTTTCTTT
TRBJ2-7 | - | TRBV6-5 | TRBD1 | CASSVGQGGFYEQYF | TGTGCCAGCAGTGTCGGACAGGGAGGTTTTTACGAGCAGTACTTC
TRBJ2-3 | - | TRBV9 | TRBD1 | CASSVEGQGADTQYF | TGTGCCAGCAGCGTAGAGGGACAGGGGGCAGATACGCAGTATTTT
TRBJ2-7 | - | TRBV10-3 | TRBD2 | CAIRTSGGVYEQYF | TGTGCCATCAGGACTAGCGGGGGAGTCTACGAGCAGTACTTC
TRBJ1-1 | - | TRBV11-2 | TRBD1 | CASSPTGALGTEAFF | TGTGCCAGCAGCCCGACAGGGGCCCTCGGCACTGAAGCTTTCTTT
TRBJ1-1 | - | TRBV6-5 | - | CASSYQGSATEAFF | TGTGCCAGCAGTTACCAGGGGAGTGCCACTGAAGCTTTCTTT
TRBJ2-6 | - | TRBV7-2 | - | CASSIRSGANVLTF | TGTGCCAGCAGCATCCGCTCTGGGGCCAACGTCCTGACTTTC
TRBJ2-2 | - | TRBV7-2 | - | CASRQSGSGELFF | TGTGCCAGCAGGCAATCAGGAAGCGGGGAGCTGTTTTTT
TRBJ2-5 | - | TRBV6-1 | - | CASRAGYQETQYF | TGTGCCAGCAGGGCGGGGTACCAAGAGACCCAGTACTTC
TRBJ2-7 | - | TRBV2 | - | CASSTRGLYEQYF | TGTGCCAGCAGCACACGCGGCCTCTACGAGCAGTACTTC
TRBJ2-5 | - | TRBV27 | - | CASGHHAQETQYF | TGTGCCAGTGGACATCATGCCCAAGAGACCCAGTACTTC
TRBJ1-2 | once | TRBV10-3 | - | CAISDQGYGYTF | TGTGCCATCAGTGACCAGGGGTATGGCTACACCTTC
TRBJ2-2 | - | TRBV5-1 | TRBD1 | CASSLPTGQGTGELFF | TGCGCCAGCAGCTTGCCGACGGGACAGGGCACCGGGGAGCTGTTTTTT
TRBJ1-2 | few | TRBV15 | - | CATSSSGVYGYTF | TGTGCCACCAGCAGCTCAGGGGTCTATGGCTACACCTTC
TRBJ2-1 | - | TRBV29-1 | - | CSVARGNEQFF | TGCAGCGTTGCCAGGGGTAATGAGCAGTTCTTC
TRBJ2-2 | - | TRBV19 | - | CASRTGYYTGELFF | TGTGCCAGTAGGACAGGTTATTACACCGGGGAGCTGTTTTTT
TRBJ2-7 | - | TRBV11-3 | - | CASSLGATYSYEQYF | TGTGCCAGCAGCTTGGGGGCAACTTATTCCTACGAGCAGTACTTC
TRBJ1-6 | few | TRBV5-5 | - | CASSPTLGTSPLHF | TGTGCCAGCAGCCCAACCTTGGGCACCTCACCCCTCCACTTT
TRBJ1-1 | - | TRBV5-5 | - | CASSLEQNTEAFF | TGTGCCAGCAGCTTGGAACAGAACACTGAAGCTTTCTTT
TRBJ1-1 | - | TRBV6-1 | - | CASTPTVRANTEAFF | TGTGCCAGCACCCCGACAGTTCGGGCTAACACTGAAGCTTTCTTT
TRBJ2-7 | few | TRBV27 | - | CASSFEASAIYEQYF | TGTGCCAGCAGTTTCGAGGCTAGCGCGATCTACGAGCAGTACTTC
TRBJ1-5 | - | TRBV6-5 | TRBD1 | CASSRQGAGRTQHF | TGTGCCAGCAGCCGTCAGGGGGCAGGGAGGACCCAGCATTTT
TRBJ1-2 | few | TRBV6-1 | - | CASSVSNYGYTF | TGTGCCAGCAGTGTATCTAACTATGGCTACACCTTC
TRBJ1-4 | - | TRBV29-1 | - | CSVEDRGLGLFF | TGCAGCGTTGAAGATCGGGGTTTAGGTCTGTTTTTT
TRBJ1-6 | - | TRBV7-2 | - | CASSLDGANSPLHF | TGTGCCAGCAGCTTAGATGGGGCTAATTCACCCCTCCACTTT
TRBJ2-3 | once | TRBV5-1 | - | CASSLAAGVGDTQYF | TGCGCCAGCAGCTTGGCGGCCGGGGTAGGGGATACGCAGTATTTT
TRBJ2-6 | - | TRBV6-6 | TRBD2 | CASSSSGDSGANVLTF | TGTGCCAGCAGTTCCAGCGGGGACTCTGGGGCCAACGTCCTGACTTTC
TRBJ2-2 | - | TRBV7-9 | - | CASSLTTRSTGELFF | TGTGCCAGCAGCTTAACGACCCGGAGCACCGGGGAGCTGTTTTTT
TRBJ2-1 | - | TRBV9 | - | CASSPRGHQDNEQFF | TGTGCCAGCAGCCCCCGGGGACATCAGGACAATGAGCAGTTCTTC
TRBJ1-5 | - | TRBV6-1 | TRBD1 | CASSQGATGALPNQPQHF | TGTGCCAGCAGTCAAGGAGCGACAGGGGCCCTCCCCAATCAGCCCCAGCATTTT
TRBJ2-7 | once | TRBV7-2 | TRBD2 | CASSSRTSGPREQYF | TGTGCCAGCAGCTCCCGGACTAGCGGCCCGAGGGAGCAGTACTTC
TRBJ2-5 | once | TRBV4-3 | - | CASSQVGGEETQYF | TGCGCCAGCAGCCAAGTCGGAGGGGAAGAGACCCAGTACTTC
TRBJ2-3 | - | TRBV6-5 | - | CASRTLADTQYF | TGTGCCAGCAGAACACTAGCAGATACGCAGTATTTT
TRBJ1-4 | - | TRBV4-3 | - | CASSQGRAGKLFF | TGCGCCAGCAGCCAAGGCCGTGCCGGTAAACTGTTTTTT
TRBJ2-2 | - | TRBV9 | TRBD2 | CASSGPGLVSNTGELFF | TGTGCCAGCAGCGGCCCGGGACTAGTGTCGAACACCGGGGAGCTGTTTTTT
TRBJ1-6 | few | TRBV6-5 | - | CASSYSDRRNSPLHF | TGTGCCAGCAGTTACTCCGACAGGAGGAATTCACCCCTCCACTTT
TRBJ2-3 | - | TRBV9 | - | CASSKVGGTQYF | TGTGCCAGCAGCAAGGTGGGCGGGACGCAGTATTTT
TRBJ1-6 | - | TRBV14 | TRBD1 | CASSSRDRGPSPLHF | TGTGCCAGCAGCAGCCGGGACAGGGGACCCTCACCCCTCCACTTT
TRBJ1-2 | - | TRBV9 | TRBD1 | CASSVTGGLHTNYGYTF | TGTGCCAGCAGCGTCACAGGGGGACTACACACTAACTATGGCTACACCTTC
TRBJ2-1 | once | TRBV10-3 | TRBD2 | CAISGTSDEQFF | TGTGCCATCAGCGGGACTAGCGATGAGCAGTTCTTC
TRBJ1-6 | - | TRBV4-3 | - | CASSQDTYNSPLHF | TGCGCCAGCAGCCAAGATACCTATAATTCACCCCTCCACTTT
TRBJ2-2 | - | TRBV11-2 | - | CASSLRVMTGELFF | TGTGCCAGCAGCTTGCGGGTTATGACTGGGGAGCTGTTTTTT
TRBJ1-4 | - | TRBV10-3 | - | CAISPSGETNEKLFF | TGTGCCATCAGCCCCTCGGGGGAAACTAATGAAAAACTGTTTTTT
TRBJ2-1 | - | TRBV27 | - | CASSLVAFNEQFF | TGTGCCAGCAGTTTAGTGGCTTTCAATGAGCAGTTCTTC
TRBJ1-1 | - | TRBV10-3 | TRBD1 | CAIRTGGTEAFF | TGTGCCATCAGAACAGGGGGCACTGAAGCTTTCTTT
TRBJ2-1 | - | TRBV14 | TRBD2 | CASSQPGGHGASFF | TGTGCCAGCAGCCAACCGGGGGGGCACGGGGCCTCGTTCTTC
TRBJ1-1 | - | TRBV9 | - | CASSQVFEAFF | TGTGCCAGCAGCCAGGTGTTTGAAGCTTTCTTT